The present T cell receptor beta chain was sequenced within a study of a mutant IDH1 vaccine in newly diagnosed glioma. Time point meaning: baseline, week 1 (first vaccination visit). Treatment given: pre-vaccination baseline after standard-of-care therapy. The junction had 8 bases not matched to a gene; V was cut back by 3 bases and J by 0 bases. CDR3 length: 18 residues. Germline V CDR1 and CDR2: SGHAT, FQNNGV. Clones were read by immunoSEQ multiplex PCR, and TCRdb kept only the in-frame ones, dropping some. In the table there are about 24,000 clones, roughly 90% of which are singletons. Sequenced material: PBMCs, taken from a glioma patient treated with radiotherapy, temozolomide or both. V is TRBV11-2 and J is TRBJ1-3, with 10 bases identical to TRBD1. The receptor comes from a young man with glioma. The CDR3 protein is CASSLGQGPPYSGNTIYF. The CDR3 bases are TGTGCCAGCAGCTTGGGACAGGGGCCCCCATACTCTGGAAACACCATATATTTT.